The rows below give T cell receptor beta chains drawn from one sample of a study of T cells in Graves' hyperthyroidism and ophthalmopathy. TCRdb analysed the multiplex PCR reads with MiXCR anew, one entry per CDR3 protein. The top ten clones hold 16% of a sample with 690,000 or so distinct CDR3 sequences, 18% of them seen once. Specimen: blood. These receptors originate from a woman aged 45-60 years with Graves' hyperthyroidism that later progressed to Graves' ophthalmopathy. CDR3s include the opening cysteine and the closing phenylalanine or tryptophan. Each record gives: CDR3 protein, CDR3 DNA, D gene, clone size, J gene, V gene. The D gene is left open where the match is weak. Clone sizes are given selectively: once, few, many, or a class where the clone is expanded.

CASSTPTSGEPTYNEQFF,TGTGCCAGCAGCACCCCGACTAGCGGGGAACCTACGTACAATGAGCAGTTCTTC,TRBD2,few,TRBJ2-1,TRBV11-2
CAMVNSSAYNEQFF,TGTGCCATGGTTAACAGTTCGGCTTACAATGAGCAGTTCTTC,-,few,TRBJ2-1,TRBV10-3
CASSIRGGGTEAFF,TGTGCCAGTAGTATCAGAGGGGGTGGCACTGAAGCTTTCTTT,-,-,TRBJ1-1,TRBV19
CASSSPSGATDTQYF,TGTGCCAGCAGCTCTCCTAGCGGGGCCACAGATACGCAGTATTTT,TRBD2,many,TRBJ2-3,TRBV13
CAWSVISAGLGNQPQHF,TGTGCCTGGAGTGTTATTTCGGCAGGCCTCGGCAATCAGCCCCAGCATTTT,-,many,TRBJ1-5,TRBV30
CASSFRPGQGTNYGYTF,TGTGCCAGTAGTTTCCGACCGGGACAGGGGACTAACTATGGCTACACCTTC,TRBD1,-,TRBJ1-2,TRBV19
CASSFDLPGQGFHEQYF,TGTGCCAGCAGTTTCGACCTGCCGGGACAGGGTTTCCACGAGCAGTACTTC,TRBD1,many,TRBJ2-7,TRBV12-3/TRBV12-4
CASGRSGGASEAFF,TGCGCCAGCGGACGTAGCGGGGGAGCATCTGAAGCTTTCTTT,-,many,TRBJ1-1,TRBV5-1
CASSLGRVREKLFF,TGTGCCAGCAGTTTAGGCAGGGTTCGTGAAAAACTGTTTTTT,-,few,TRBJ1-4,TRBV6-1
CASNPASRNTEAFF,TGCGCCAGCAACCCCGCGTCCAGAAACACTGAAGCTTTCTTT,-,few,TRBJ1-1,TRBV5-1
CASSDPRGSLNEKLFF,TGTGCCAGCAGTGATCCCCGGGGCAGCCTTAATGAAAAACTGTTTTTT,-,-,TRBJ1-4,TRBV6-1
CSVEAGRADTQYF,TGCAGCGTTGAGGCGGGGCGCGCGGATACGCAGTATTTT,-,-,TRBJ2-3,TRBV29-1
CASSPLLKWERGYTF,TGTGCCAGCAGCCCCCTTTTGAAGTGGGAGCGCGGCTACACCTTC,-,few,TRBJ1-2,TRBV7-6
CASSFTEGGPPQYF,TGTGCTAGCAGCTTTACAGAAGGGGGCCCGCCGCAGTATTTT,TRBD1,many,TRBJ2-3,TRBV7-7
CASITLGGGSYNEQFF,TGTGCCAGCATCACTCTAGGCGGGGGATCCTACAATGAGCAGTTCTTC,TRBD2,few,TRBJ2-1,TRBV28
CSASQGPNQPQHF,TGCAGTGCTAGTCAGGGCCCAAATCAGCCCCAGCATTTT,-,many,TRBJ1-5,TRBV20-1
CSGGPEGRYGYTF,TGCAGCGGTGGACCGGAGGGGAGATATGGCTACACCTTC,-,many,TRBJ1-2,TRBV29-1
CASSYSRPTNSPLHF,TGTGCCAGCAGTTACTCAAGGCCTACGAATTCACCCCTCCACTTT,-,few,TRBJ1-6,TRBV6-2/TRBV6-3
CSATRGVSTEAFF,TGCAGTGCCACGAGAGGGGTATCCACTGAAGCTTTCTTT,-,-,TRBJ1-1,TRBV20-1
CSAQTLAGASYNEQFF,TGCAGTGCGCAGACCCTAGCGGGGGCATCCTACAATGAGCAGTTCTTC,TRBD2,-,TRBJ2-1,TRBV20-1